This T cell receptor (beta chain) was captured by sequencing in a study of blood T cell repertoires in COVID-19 (dated by TCRdb to about 2020). For the wider study: The collaborator samples originated in the United States, Italy and Spain and spanned the acute and convalescent phases of COVID-19. Samples came from the ongoing ImmuneRACE study (first 160 participants) plus 1,254 subjects from 6 global collaborators. Where HLA class I and class II types were available, the types were taken from metadata supplied by the sample provider, not from assay-based typing. Deeply sampled blood TCRbeta repertoires from subjects exposed to, actively infected with, or recovered from COVID-19 were included in the dataset. Sample metadata almost always included a de-identified subject ID, COVID-19 status, age in years and sex. The material from the prospective study consisted of cDNA or gDNA derived from T cells, B-cell-depleted T cells, or PBMCs. A freely available public database, intended as a resource for researchers studying the immune response to SARS-CoV-2, is where the repertoires were released.

TCRbeta CDR3 regions were amplified from genomic DNA by means of the immunoSEQ Assay, a bias-controlled multiplex PCR. On the study's bioinformatics: The number of nucleated cells in each sample was estimated from the amplification of reference gene primers within the assay. Sequence reads were collapsed and filtered to measure the absolute abundance of every unique TCRbeta CDR3 rearrangement. For each sample, productive Simpson clonality was calculated as the square root of Simpson's diversity index over productive rearrangements. Not all clones reach the TCRdb copy of this immuneACCESS table, which keeps in-frame sequences only. Checked studies attribute under half of the gap to unresolved V genes and leave the rest unexplained. The V and J calls and clone size were taken over from that table, and D and trimming were inferred from the DNA. The sample table holds 200,000 to 300,000 clones, of which over 75% were seen once. The ten largest account for about 3.1% of the sample.

The CDR3 goes from the cysteine to the phenylalanine over 12 residues. CDR3 DNA is the only sequence kept; it has 36 bases, read in frame from the first base. Trimming takes 2 bases from V and 2 bases from J, and the germline ends sit 6 bases apart. CDR1 is given as SQVTM and CDR2 as ANQGSEA, both from the germline V gene. Turning to this clone: No cognate antigen has been identified for it. No much larger clone exists at a distance of one base, and base qualities are not known.

Participants in the prospective study were enrolled through a virtual design, were aged about 18 to 90 years, and lived in 24 United States geographic areas. In the prospective study, cohorts were assigned on the basis of participant-reported clinical history obtained from a screening survey and a study questionnaire. Exposed participants had been in contact, within 2 weeks of entering the study, with a person who had a PCR-confirmed or clinician-diagnosed case of COVID-19. In the prospective study, whole blood, serum and a nasopharyngeal or oropharyngeal swab were collected from each participant by mobile phlebotomists. Prospective study participants could optionally give additional blood draws and questionnaires over a 2-month period. Prospective study blood samples were shipped either frozen or at room temperature before DNA extraction. Study-wide findings and limitations: The quantity of clinical and demographic metadata differed by source and by participant and was supplied without curation.

This sequence originates from a woman aged 35 to 49 who had been exposed to COVID-19. The V gene is TRBV29-1 and the J gene is TRBJ2-5; there is no confident call for the D gene. The sample comprised PBMCs or T cells enriched from blood (not recorded which). In nucleotides, the sequence is TGCAGCGTTGAACAGTTGCAAGAGACCCAGTACTTC. This is translated as CSVEQLQETQYF.